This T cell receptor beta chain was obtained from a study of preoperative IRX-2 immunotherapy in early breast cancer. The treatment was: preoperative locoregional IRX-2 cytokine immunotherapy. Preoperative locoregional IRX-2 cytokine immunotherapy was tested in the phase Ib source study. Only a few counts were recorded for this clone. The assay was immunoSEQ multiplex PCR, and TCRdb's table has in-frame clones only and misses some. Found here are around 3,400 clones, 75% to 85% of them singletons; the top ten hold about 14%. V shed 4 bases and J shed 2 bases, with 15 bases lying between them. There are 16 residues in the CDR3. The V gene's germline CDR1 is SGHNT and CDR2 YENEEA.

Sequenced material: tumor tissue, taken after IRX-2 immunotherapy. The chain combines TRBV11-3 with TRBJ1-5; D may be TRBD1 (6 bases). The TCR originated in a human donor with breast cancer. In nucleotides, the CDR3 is TGTGCCAGCAGCTACTTCGGGGGCGCGGGCAATCAGCCCCAGCATTTT. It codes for CASSYFGGAGNQPQHF.